This T cell receptor (beta chain) stems from a study of OX40 agonist ivuxolimab in advanced cancers. General study findings and limits: In a subset of nonresponders, normalized T-cell clonal expansion was also low. The work left the antigen specificity of expanded peripheral T cells undetermined.

The assay was immunoSEQ multiplex PCR, and TCRdb's table has in-frame clones only and misses some. The sample shows 100,000 to 140,000 clones, 75% to 95% of them seen only once. The length of the CDR3 is 14 residues. Trimming at V came to 5 bases and at J to 4 bases, leaving 2 bases not matched to a gene. Germline-derived CDR1 and CDR2 are SNHLY and FYNNEI. For this clone: Its antigen remains unknown.

The origin of this receptor is an adult with an advanced solid tumor such as melanoma, head and neck, liver or kidney cancer. This chain links TRBV2 with TRBJ1-1, with TRBD1 identical over 12 bases. The sample here was CD4+ or CD8+ T cells sorted from blood, taken in a trial of the OX40 agonist ivuxolimab. As DNA, the CDR3 is TGTGCCAGCAGTAGGGACAGGGGGCTCACTGAAGCTTTCTTT. It translates to CASSRDRGLTEAFF. Together with reference TRBV2 and TRBJ1-1, the CDR3 gives the full variable domain: EPEVTQTPSHQVTQMGQEVILRCVPISNHLYFYWYRQILGQKVEFLVSFYNNEISEKSEIFDDQFSVERPDGSNFTLKIRSTKLEDSAMYFCASSRDRGLTEAFFGQGTRLTVV.